The next 3 T cell receptor beta chains were all read from a single sample in a study of PD-1 blockade in classical Hodgkin lymphoma. The time point is: cycle 4 day 1 (C4D1), after less than 7 weeks of nivolumab. Each patient experienced a relapse that followed autologous stem cell transplantation, and brentuximab vedotin exposure varied. Profiled with immunoSEQ multiplex PCR; TCRdb holds only in-frame clones, not every one. This table holds tens of thousands of clones, 70% to 90% found once. This specimen was peripheral blood mononuclear cells (PBMCs), taken before the fourth cycle of nivolumab. Receptors originate from a human donor with classical Hodgkin lymphoma.

This chain connects TRBV5-1 to TRBJ1-4; D remains unclear. The germline V gene has CDR1 SGHRS and CDR2 YFSETQ. The length of the CDR3 is 15 residues. The V gene lost 1 base and the J gene lost 4 bases, with 11 bases spanning the gap. CDR3 amino acids: CASSLLPGINEKLFF. The DNA of the CDR3 is TGCGCCAGCAGCTTGTTGCCTGGGATTAATGAAAAACTGTTTTTT. The variable domain in full, completed from reference TRBV5-1 and TRBJ1-4, reads KAGVTQTPRYLIKTRGQQVTLSCSPISGHRSVSWYQQTPGQGLQFLFEYFSETQRNKGNFPGRFSGRQFSNSRSEMNVSTLELGDSALYLCASSLLPGINEKLFFGSGTQLSVL.

The chain links TRBV5-1 to TRBJ2-7; 7 bases fit TRBD2. V lost 0 bases and J lost 4; bases outside the gene matches: 4. The CDR3 length is 14 residues. CDR1 SGHRS and CDR2 YFSETQ come from the germline V gene. CDR3: CASSLVQAGYEQYF. The CDR3 nucleotides are TGCGCCAGCAGCTTGGTTCAAGCGGGGTACGAGCAGTACTTC.

The rearrangement uses TRBV7-6 and TRBJ2-3; D unresolved. With 2 bases removed from V and 5 bases from J, the gap between germline ends came to 8 bases. Germline V gene lookup returns CDR1 SGHVS and CDR2 FNYEAQ. This CDR3 spans 13 amino acids. CDR3 sequence: CASSLRLGDTQYF. In DNA form, the CDR3 reads TGTGCCAGCAGCTTAAGACTGGGAGATACGCAGTATTTT.